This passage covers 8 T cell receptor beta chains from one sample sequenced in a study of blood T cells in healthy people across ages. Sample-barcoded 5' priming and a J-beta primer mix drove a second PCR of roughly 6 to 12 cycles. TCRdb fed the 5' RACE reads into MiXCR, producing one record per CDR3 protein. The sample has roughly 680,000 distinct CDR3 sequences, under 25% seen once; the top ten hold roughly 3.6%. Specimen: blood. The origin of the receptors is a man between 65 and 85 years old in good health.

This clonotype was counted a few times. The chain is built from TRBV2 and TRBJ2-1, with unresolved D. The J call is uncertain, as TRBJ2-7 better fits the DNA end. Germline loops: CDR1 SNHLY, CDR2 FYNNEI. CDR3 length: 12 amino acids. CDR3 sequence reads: CASNRPEYEQYF. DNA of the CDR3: TGTGCCAGCAACCGACCCGAATACGAGCAGTACTTC.

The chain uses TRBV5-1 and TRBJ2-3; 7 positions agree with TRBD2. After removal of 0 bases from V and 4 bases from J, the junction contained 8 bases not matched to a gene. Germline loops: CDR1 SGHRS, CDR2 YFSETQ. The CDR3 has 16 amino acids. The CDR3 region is CASSLEVGGPSDTQYF. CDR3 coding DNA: TGCGCCAGCAGCTTGGAGGTGGGAGGGCCATCAGATACGCAGTATTTT. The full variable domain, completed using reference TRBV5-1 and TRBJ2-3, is KAGVTQTPRYLIKTRGQQVTLSCSPISGHRSVSWYQQTPGQGLQFLFEYFSETQRNKGNFPGRFSGRQFSNSRSEMNVSTLELGDSALYLCASSLEVGGPSDTQYFGPGTRLTVL.

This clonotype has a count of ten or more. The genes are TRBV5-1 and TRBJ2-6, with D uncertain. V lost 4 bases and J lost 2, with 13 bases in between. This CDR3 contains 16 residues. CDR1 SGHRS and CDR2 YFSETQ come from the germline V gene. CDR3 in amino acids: CASSMTDGTGANVLTF. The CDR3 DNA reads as TGCGCCAGCAGCATGACGGACGGAACTGGGGCCAACGTCCTGACTTTC. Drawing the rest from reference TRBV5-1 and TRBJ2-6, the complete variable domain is KAGVTQTPRYLIKTRGQQVTLSCSPISGHRSVSWYQQTPGQGLQFLFEYFSETQRNKGNFPGRFSGRQFSNSRSEMNVSTLELGDSALYLCASSMTDGTGANVLTFGAGSRLTVL.

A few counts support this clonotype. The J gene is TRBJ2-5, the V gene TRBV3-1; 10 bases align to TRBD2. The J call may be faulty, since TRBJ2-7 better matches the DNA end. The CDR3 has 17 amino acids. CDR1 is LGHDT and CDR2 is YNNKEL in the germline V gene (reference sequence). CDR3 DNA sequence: TGTGCCAGCAGCCAAGTCACCCTAGCGGGAGAAACATACGAGCAGTACTTC. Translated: CASSQVTLAGETYEQYF.

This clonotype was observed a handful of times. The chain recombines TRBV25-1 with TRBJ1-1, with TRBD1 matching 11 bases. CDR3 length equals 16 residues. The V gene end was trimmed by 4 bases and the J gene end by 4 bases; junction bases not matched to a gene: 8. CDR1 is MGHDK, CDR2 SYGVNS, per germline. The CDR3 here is CASSVDRTGGITEAFF. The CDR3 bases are TGTGCCAGCAGTGTAGACCGGACAGGGGGCATCACTGAAGCTTTCTTT.

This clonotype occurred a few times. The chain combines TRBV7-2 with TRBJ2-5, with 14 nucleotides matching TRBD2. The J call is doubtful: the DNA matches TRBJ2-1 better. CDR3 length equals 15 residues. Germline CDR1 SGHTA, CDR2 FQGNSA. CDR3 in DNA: TGTGCCAGCAGCAGGGGACTAGCGGGAGTCGGTGAGCAGTTCTTC. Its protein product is CASSRGLAGVGEQFF.

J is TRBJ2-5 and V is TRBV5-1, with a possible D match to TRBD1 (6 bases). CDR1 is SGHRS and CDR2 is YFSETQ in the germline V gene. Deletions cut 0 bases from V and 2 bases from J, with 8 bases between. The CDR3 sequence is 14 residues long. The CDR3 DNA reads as TGCGCCAGCAGCTTGGACAGGGAACAAGAGACCCAGTACTTC. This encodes CASSLDREQETQYF.

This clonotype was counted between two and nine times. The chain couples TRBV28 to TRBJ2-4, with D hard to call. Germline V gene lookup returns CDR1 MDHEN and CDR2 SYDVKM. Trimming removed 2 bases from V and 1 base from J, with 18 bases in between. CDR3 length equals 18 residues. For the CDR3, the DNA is TGTGCCAGCAGTTTAATCCCCCCCAAAAAGGTGGCCAAAAACATTCAGTACTTC. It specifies CASSLIPPKKVAKNIQYF.